The 7 T cell receptor beta chains below were found in one sample sequenced in a study of glioma-infiltrating T cells. The iRepertoire nested amplicon-rescue multiplex PCR amplified TCR alpha and beta CDR3s from RNA. TCRdb processed the multiplex PCR reads anew with MiXCR; each CDR3 protein has one entry. Among around 130,000 distinct CDR3 sequences listed, about 25% were seen once. Input material: glioma tissue, nonneoplastic brain tissue, or PBMCs (not recorded which). Receptor source: a human donor with low-grade glioma or glioblastoma, undergoing nonglioma brain surgery, or in good health (not recorded which).

This rearrangement joins TRBV6-1 to TRBJ2-7, with TRBD1 matching over 7 bases. J gave up 1 base and V 6 bases, and 12 bases lay outside the gene matches. The CDR3 covers 16 residues. CDR1 MNHNS and CDR2 SASEGT come from the germline V gene. The CDR3 region is CASSRTGARRSYEQYV. The DNA of the CDR3 is TGTGCCAGCAGCAGGACAGGCGCAAGAAGATCCTACGAGCAGTACGTC.

The chain joins TRBV5-1 to TRBJ1-2; D ambiguous. There are 13 residues in the CDR3. V was cut by 6 bases and J by 2 bases, with 11 bases left in between. The germline CDR1 and CDR2 sequences are SGHRS and YFSETQ. The DNA for the CDR3 is TGCGCCAGCATCCCCCAAGGGAACTATGGCTACACCTTC. Amino acids: CASIPQGNYGYTF.

This clonotype was recorded once. The genes are TRBV5-4 and TRBJ1-2, with D unclear. Germline lookup yields CDR1 SGHNT and CDR2 YYREEE (reference sequence). CDR3 length: 15 residues. V was cut by 2 bases and J by 1 base, with 12 bases left in between. The CDR3 protein is CASSFGVGSNYGYTF. CDR3 sequence (DNA): TGTGCCAGCAGCTTCGGGGTCGGTAGTAACTATGGCTACACCTTC.

This clonotype has ten or more counts. The rearrangement uses TRBV27 and TRBJ1-1, with D unresolved. There are 16 residues in the CDR3. Germline CDR1 and CDR2: MNHEY and SMNVEV (reference sequence). Trimming left V 4 bases short and J 4 bases short, with 19 bases between. The CDR3 sequence is CASSSPRALQFTEAFF. DNA of the CDR3: TGTGCCAGCAGTTCGCCGCGGGCGTTACAGTTCACTGAAGCTTTCTTT.

The genes are TRBV2 and TRBJ1-1; no reliable D call. The CDR3 runs to 13 residues. CDR1 and CDR2 from the germline V gene are SNHLY and FYNNEI. Trimming pared 6 bases from V and 2 bases from J, leaving 10 bases between. For the CDR3, the DNA is TGTGCCAGCAGGCCAACACCCAACACTGAAGCTTTCTTT. Its translation: CASRPTPNTEAFF.

This clonotype has a count of ten or more. The genes are TRBV28 and TRBJ2-1; D gene uncertain. The CDR3 consists of 12 residues. Germline lookup yields CDR1 MDHEN and CDR2 SYDVKM. Trimming left V 5 bases short and J 10 bases short, with 12 bases between. CDR3 bases: TGTGCCAGCAGTCCATTAGTAGGCGAGCAGTTCTTC. It codes for CASSPLVGEQFF.

This clonotype was detected ten times or more. The J gene is TRBJ1-4, the V gene TRBV15; D gene ambiguous. The CDR3 runs 12 residues. V lost 1 base and J lost 7, with 4 bases in between. Looked up from germline, CDR1 is LNHNV and CDR2 is YYDKDF (reference sequence). The CDR3 sequence is CATSRAAEKLFF. The CDR3 DNA sequence: TGTGCCACCAGCAGAGCGGCTGAAAAACTGTTTTTT.